The clone carrying this T cell receptor (beta chain) was counted at least ten times. Per the authors' pipeline: Counts of nucleated cells, estimated from reference gene primer amplification, were obtained. Clones were sequenced by immunoSEQ multiplex PCR, and TCRdb holds only the in-frame ones, with some missing. V, J and clone size reflect that table, while D and trimming were determined from the DNA. The sample yields about 110,000 clones, approximately 83% seen once. The entry originates in a study of blood T cell repertoires in COVID-19. Germline CDR1 SGHTA, CDR2 FQGNSA. The CDR3 length is 14 residues. V lost 2 bases to trimming and J lost 5 bases, with 10 bases between them.

The sequence came from a woman in her 70s with acute or convalescent COVID-19. The rearrangement joins TRBV7-2 to TRBJ1-5; tentatively, D is TRBD1 (5 bases). The sequencing input was peripheral blood. CDR3 sequence reads: CASSLNPGDQPQHF. The CDR3 DNA sequence: TGTGCCAGCAGCTTAAATCCGGGGGATCAGCCCCAGCATTTT.